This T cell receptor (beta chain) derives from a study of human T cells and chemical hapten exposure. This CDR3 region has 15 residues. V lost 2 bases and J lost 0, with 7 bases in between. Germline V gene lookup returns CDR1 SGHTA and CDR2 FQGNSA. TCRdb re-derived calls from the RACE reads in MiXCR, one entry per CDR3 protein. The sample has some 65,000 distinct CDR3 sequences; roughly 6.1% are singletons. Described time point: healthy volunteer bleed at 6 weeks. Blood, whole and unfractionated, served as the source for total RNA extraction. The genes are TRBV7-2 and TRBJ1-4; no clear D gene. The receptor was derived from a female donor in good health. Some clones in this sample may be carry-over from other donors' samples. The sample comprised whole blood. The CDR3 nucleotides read TGTGCCAGCAGCTTATCCAGCACAACTAATGAAAAACTGTTTTTT. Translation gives CASSLSSTTNEKLFF. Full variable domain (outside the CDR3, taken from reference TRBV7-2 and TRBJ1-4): GAGVSQSPSNKVTEKGKDVELRCDPISGHTALYWYRQSLGQGLEFLIYFQGNSAPDKSGLPSDRFSAERTGGSVSTLTIQRTQQEDSAVYLCASSLSSTTNEKLFFGSGTQLSVL.